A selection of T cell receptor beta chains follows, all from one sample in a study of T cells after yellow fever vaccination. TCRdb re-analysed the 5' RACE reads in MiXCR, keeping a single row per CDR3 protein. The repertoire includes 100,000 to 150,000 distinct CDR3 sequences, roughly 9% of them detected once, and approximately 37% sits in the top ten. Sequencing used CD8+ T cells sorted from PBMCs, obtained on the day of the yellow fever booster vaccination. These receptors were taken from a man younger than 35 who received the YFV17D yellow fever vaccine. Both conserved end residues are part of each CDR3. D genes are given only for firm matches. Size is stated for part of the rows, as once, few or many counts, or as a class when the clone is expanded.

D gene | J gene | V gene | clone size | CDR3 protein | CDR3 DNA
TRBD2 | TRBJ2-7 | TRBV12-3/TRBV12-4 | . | CASSLDGGAYEQYF | TGTGCCAGCAGTTTAGACGGGGGGGCCTACGAGCAGTACTTC
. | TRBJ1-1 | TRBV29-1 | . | CSVDDRLNTEAFF | TGCAGCGTTGACGACAGACTGAACACTGAAGCTTTCTTT
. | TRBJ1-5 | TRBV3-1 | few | CASSQLPETVVNQPQHF | TGTGCCAGCAGCCAACTTCCTGAGACCGTAGTGAATCAGCCCCAGCATTTT
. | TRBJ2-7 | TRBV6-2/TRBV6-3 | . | CASSSWAGFTYEQYF | TGTGCCAGCAGTTCGTGGGCGGGGTTCACCTACGAGCAGTACTTC
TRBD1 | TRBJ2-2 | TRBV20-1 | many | CSARDYPGQPANTGELFF | TGCAGTGCTAGAGATTACCCGGGACAGCCGGCGAACACCGGGGAGCTGTTTTTT
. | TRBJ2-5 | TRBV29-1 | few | CSVEVGLRETQYF | TGCAGCGTTGAAGTGGGCCTGAGGGAGACCCAGTACTTC
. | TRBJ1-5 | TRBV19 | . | CASSTDFANQPQHF | TGTGCCAGTAGTACCGACTTTGCCAATCAGCCCCAGCATTTT
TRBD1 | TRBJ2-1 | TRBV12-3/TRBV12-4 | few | CASRAGTAYNEQFF | TGTGCCAGCAGGGCCGGGACAGCCTACAATGAGCAGTTCTTC
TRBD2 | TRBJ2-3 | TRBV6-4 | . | CASSSRSGEGDTQYF | TGTGCCAGCAGTTCCCGGTCCGGGGAGGGGGATACGCAGTATTTT
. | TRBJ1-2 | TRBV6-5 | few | CASSYSLGTPGYTF | TGTGCCAGCAGTTACTCGCTGGGTACACCCGGCTACACCTTC
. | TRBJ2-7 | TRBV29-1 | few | CSVVEQSSEQYF | TGCAGCGTTGTTGAACAGAGTTCCGAGCAGTACTTC
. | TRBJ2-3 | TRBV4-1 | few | CASSQVSDTDTQYF | TGCGCCAGCAGCCAAGTTTCCGACACAGATACGCAGTATTTT
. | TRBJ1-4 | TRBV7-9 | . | CASSLDNEKLFF | TGTGCCAGCAGCTTGGATAATGAAAAACTGTTTTTT
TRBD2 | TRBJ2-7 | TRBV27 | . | CASKGTSGSYEQYF | TGTGCCAGCAAAGGGACTAGCGGCTCCTACGAGCAGTACTTC
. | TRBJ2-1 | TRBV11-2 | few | CASSPMSNEQFF | TGTGCCAGCAGCCCGATGTCTAATGAGCAGTTCTTC
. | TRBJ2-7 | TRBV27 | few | CASRSGFSYEQYF | TGTGCCAGTCGGAGCGGGTTCTCCTACGAGCAGTACTTC
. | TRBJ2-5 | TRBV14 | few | CASSYLYQETQYF | TGTGCCAGCAGCTACCTATACCAAGAGACCCAGTACTTC
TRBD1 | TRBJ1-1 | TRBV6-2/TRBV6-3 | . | CASSYSRDRGTEAFF | TGTGCCAGCAGTTACTCGCGAGACAGGGGGACTGAAGCTTTCTTT
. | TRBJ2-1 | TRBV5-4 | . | CASSSPPGREQFF | TGTGCCAGCAGCTCACCACCGGGCCGTGAGCAGTTCTTC
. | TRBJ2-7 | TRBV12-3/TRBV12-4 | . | CASSPHGPSYEQYF | TGTGCCAGCAGTCCCCATGGTCCCTCCTACGAGCAGTACTTC
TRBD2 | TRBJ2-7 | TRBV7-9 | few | CASSTPPSGEFSYEQYF | TGTGCCAGCAGCACTCCACCTAGCGGGGAATTCTCCTACGAGCAGTACTTC
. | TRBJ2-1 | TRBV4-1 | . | CASSRRDFYNEQFF | TGCGCCAGCAGCCGACGGGACTTTTACAATGAGCAGTTCTTC
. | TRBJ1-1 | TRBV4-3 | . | CASSLSSLGATTEAFF | TGCGCCAGCTCACTCTCAAGTCTCGGCGCGACTACTGAAGCTTTCTTT
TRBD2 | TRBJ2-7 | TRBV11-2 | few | CASSFPSGGAYEQYF | TGTGCCAGCAGCTTCCCAAGCGGGGGGGCTTACGAGCAGTACTTC
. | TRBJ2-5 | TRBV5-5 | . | CASSLVGGRETQYF | TGTGCCAGCAGCTTGGTCGGGGGTCGGGAGACCCAGTACTTC
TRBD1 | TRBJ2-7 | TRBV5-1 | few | CASTTGTGSYEQYF | TGCGCCAGCACAACCGGGACAGGGTCCTACGAGCAGTACTTC
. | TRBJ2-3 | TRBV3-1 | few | CASSQWQGSSTDTQYF | TGTGCCAGCAGCCAATGGCAGGGTTCTAGCACAGATACGCAGTATTTT
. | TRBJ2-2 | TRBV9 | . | CASSLENTGELFF | TGTGCCAGCAGCCTGGAGAACACCGGGGAGCTGTTTTTT
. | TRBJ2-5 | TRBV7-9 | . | CASSFGGRETQYF | TGTGCCAGCAGCTTCGGGGGGCGGGAGACCCAGTACTTC
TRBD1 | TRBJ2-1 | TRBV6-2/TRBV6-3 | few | CASSPGWTGPVEQFF | TGTGCCAGCAGCCCCGGGTGGACAGGGCCGGTGGAGCAGTTCTTC
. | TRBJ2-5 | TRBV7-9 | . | CASSQEVPTEMQETQYF | TGTGCCAGCAGCCAGGAGGTCCCGACAGAAATGCAAGAGACCCAGTACTTC
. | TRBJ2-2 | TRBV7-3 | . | CASSFGGQGGELFF | TGTGCCAGCAGCTTTGGTGGGCAGGGCGGGGAGCTGTTTTTT
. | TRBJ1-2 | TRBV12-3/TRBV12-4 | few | CASSHFSGDVYGYTF | TGTGCCAGCAGCCACTTTTCAGGGGATGTCTATGGCTACACCTTC
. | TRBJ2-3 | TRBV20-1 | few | CSASWGGGLPTDTQYF | TGCAGTGCTAGTTGGGGCGGGGGCCTCCCCACAGATACGCAGTATTTT
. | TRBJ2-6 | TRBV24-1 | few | CATSDSPGADSGANVLTF | TGTGCCACCAGTGATTCCCCCGGGGCCGACTCTGGGGCCAACGTCCTGACTTTC
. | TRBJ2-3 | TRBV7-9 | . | CASSFIYQGTDTQYF | TGTGCCAGCAGCTTCATTTACCAAGGGACAGATACGCAGTATTTT
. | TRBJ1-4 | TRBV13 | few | CASSHGANEKLFF | TGTGCCAGCAGTCATGGGGCTAATGAAAAACTGTTTTTT
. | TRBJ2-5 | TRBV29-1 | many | CSVESSKEVAETQYF | TGCAGCGTTGAATCAAGTAAAGAGGTCGCGGAGACCCAGTACTTC
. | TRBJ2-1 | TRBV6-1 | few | CASSPFGGYNEQFF | TGTGCCAGCAGTCCTTTTGGGGGGTACAATGAGCAGTTCTTC
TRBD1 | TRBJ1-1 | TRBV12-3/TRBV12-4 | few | CASSGRDRVNTEAFF | TGTGCCAGCAGTGGACGGGACAGGGTGAACACTGAAGCTTTCTTT
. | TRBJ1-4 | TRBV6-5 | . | CASSSGSGRATNEKLFF | TGTGCCAGCAGCTCAGGGTCCGGGCGGGCAACTAATGAAAAACTGTTTTTT
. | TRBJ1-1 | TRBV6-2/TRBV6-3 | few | CASSYDEGVNTEAFF | TGTGCCAGCAGTTACGACGAGGGAGTGAACACTGAAGCTTTCTTT
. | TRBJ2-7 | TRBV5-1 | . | CASSFWDDEQYF | TGCGCCAGCAGCTTTTGGGACGACGAGCAGTACTTC
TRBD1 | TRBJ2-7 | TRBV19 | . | CASSPSGQGYLEQYF | TGTGCCAGTAGTCCGTCAGGACAGGGATACCTGGAGCAGTACTTC
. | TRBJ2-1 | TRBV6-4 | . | CASSDGRGPYNEQFF | TGTGCCAGCAGTGACGGCAGGGGACCTTACAATGAGCAGTTCTTC
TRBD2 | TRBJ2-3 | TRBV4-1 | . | CASTPRVAGHPDTQYF | TGCGCCAGCACCCCCCGGGTAGCGGGACATCCAGATACGCAGTATTTT
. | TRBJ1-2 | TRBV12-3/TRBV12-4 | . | CASNGPADGYTF | TGTGCCAGCAATGGTCCAGCAGATGGCTACACCTTC
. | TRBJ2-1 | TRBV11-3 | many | CASSLGVEQFF | TGTGCCAGCAGCTTAGGGGTTGAGCAGTTCTTC
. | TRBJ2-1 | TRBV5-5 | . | CASSFLGSSYNEQFF | TGTGCCAGCAGCTTCCTGGGTAGCTCCTACAATGAGCAGTTCTTC
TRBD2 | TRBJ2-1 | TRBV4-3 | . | CASSQDLAQRGHNEQFF | TGCGCCAGCAGCCAAGATCTGGCCCAGCGGGGACACAATGAGCAGTTCTTC
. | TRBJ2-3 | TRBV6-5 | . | CASRHKKVRMGTGTDTQYF | TGTGCCAGCAGACATAAAAAGGTGCGGATGGGGACCGGCACAGATACGCAGTATTTT